The T cell receptor (beta chain) described here comes from a study of OX40 agonist ivuxolimab in advanced cancers. The CDR3 consists of 13 residues. Germline assignment: CDR1 SNHLY and CDR2 FYNNEI. The V and J ends lost 8 bases and 6 bases respectively, with 16 bases between them. Clones were sequenced by immunoSEQ multiplex PCR, and TCRdb holds only the in-frame ones, with some missing. The profile covers about 98,000 clones, with approximately 91% appearing a single time and 0.82% taken by the ten largest. The V call is TRBV2, the J call TRBJ1-2; D remains ambiguous. The sequence derives from an adult with an advanced solid tumor such as melanoma, head and neck, liver or kidney cancer. The starting material was CD4+ or CD8+ T cells sorted from blood, obtained in a trial of the OX40 agonist ivuxolimab. The CDR3 here is CASGIRPGDGYTF. The CDR3 DNA is TGTGCCAGCGGAATCCGACCTGGGGATGGCTACACCTTC.